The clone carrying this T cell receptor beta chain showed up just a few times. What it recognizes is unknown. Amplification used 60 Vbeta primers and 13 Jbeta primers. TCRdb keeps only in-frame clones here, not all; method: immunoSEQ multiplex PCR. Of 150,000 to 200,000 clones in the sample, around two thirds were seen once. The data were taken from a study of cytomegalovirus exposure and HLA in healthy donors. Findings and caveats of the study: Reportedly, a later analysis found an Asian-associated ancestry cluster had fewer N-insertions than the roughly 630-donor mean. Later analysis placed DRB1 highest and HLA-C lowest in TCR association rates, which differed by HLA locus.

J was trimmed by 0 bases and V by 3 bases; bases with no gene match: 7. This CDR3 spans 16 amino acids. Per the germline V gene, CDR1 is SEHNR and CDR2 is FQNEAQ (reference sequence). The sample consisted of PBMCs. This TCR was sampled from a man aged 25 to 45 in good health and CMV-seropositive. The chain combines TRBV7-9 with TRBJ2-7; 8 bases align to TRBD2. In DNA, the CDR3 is TGTGCCAGCAGCTTCCCGAGAGCGGGAGACTCCTACGAGCAGTACTTC. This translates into CASSFPRAGDSYEQYF.